One sample yielded the 22 T cell receptor beta chains listed below, sequenced in a study of T cells of healthy individuals. MiXCR, applied by TCRdb to the 5' RACE reads, yields one record per CDR3 protein. This table has about 82,000 distinct CDR3 sequences, roughly 5% appearing once. The receptors originated from a female donor in good health.

This clonotype has ten or more counts. This chain uses TRBV6-2 or TRBV6-3 with TRBJ2-3; D not resolved. Germline assignment: CDR1 MNHEY and CDR2 SVGEGT. This CDR3 has 11 residues. V lost 4 bases and J lost 6, with 5 bases in between. In DNA form, the CDR3 reads TGTGCCAGCAGTTTCGGGGATACGCAGTATTTT. This codes for CASSFGDTQYF.

This clonotype was detected many times. This sequence joins TRBV18 and TRBJ1-1; D perhaps matches TRBD1 (5 bases). V lost 4 bases, J lost 4 bases, and 10 bases lay in between. The CDR3 contains 13 residues. The germline gives CDR1 KGHSH, CDR2 LQKENI. CDR3 sequence reads: CASSQGPGTEAFF. The CDR3 coding sequence is TGTGCCAGCTCACAGGGACCCGGCACTGAAGCTTTCTTT.

This clonotype appeared many times. The chain links TRBV9 to TRBJ1-6; D not resolved. The CDR3 has 13 residues. Trimming pared 4 bases from V and 8 bases from J, leaving 10 bases between. CDR1 and CDR2 from the germline V gene are SGDLS and YYNGEE. The CDR3 here is CASSPAKDSPLHF. The CDR3 DNA follows: TGTGCCAGCAGCCCCGCGAAGGATTCACCCCTCCACTTT.

This chain links TRBV6-2 or TRBV6-3 with TRBJ1-2; D is perhaps TRBD1 (6 bases). The V gene lost 6 bases and the J gene lost 0 bases, with 11 bases spanning the gap. Germline assignment: CDR1 MNHEY and CDR2 SVGEGT. CDR3 length: 14 amino acids. As DNA, the CDR3 is TGTGCCAGCAGCGGACAGACGGCTAACTATGGCTACACCTTC. Protein sequence: CASSGQTANYGYTF.

This clonotype was observed a handful of times. This chain joins TRBV28 and TRBJ2-5, with D uncertain. Germline CDR1 reads MDHEN; CDR2 reads SYDVKM. This CDR3 contains 13 residues. Deletions cut 7 bases from V and 9 bases from J, with 18 bases between. CDR3 DNA: TGTGCCAGCACCCCTCCCGCGGCCGTGGCCCAGTACTTC. Translation gives CASTPPAAVAQYF.

This clonotype has a count of ten or more. DNA of the CDR3: TGTGCCACAAGACGGGACGGGGGAAACACTGAAGCTTTCTTT. It yields the protein CATRRDGGNTEAFF. The rearrangement uses TRBV6-2 or TRBV6-3 and TRBJ1-1; maybe TRBD1 (5 bases). This CDR3 has 14 residues. Germline CDR1 and CDR2: MNHEY and SVGEGT. Trimming removed 10 bases at V and 2 bases at J, with 17 bases between.

This chain connects TRBV3-1 to TRBJ2-7, with D tentatively TRBD2 (5 bases). V lost 0 bases to trimming and J lost 7 bases, with 10 bases between them. Germline CDR1 and CDR2: LGHDT and YNNKEL (reference sequence). This CDR3 region has 13 residues. Here the CDR3 DNA reads TGTGCCAGCAGCCAAGATCGGAGGAGTGAGCAGTACTTC. Protein product: CASSQDRRSEQYF.

The genes are TRBV4-1 and TRBJ2-1; D assignment may be TRBD1 or TRBD2 (5 bases each). The length of the CDR3 is 17 residues. Looked up from germline, CDR1 is MGHRA and CDR2 is YSYEKL. V was pared by 4 bases and J by 0 bases, with 16 bases between. Here the CDR3 reads CASSLRDPNLSYNEQFF. CDR3 bases: TGCGCCAGCAGCCTCAGGGACCCTAATCTCTCCTACAATGAGCAGTTCTTC.

This clonotype has just a few counts. J is TRBJ1-1 and V is TRBV7-9, with TRBD1 as a possible D gene (5 bases). The CDR3 is 15 amino acids. Germline lookup yields CDR1 SEHNR and CDR2 FQNEAQ (reference sequence). Trimming stripped 6 bases from V and 4 bases from J, with 18 bases between. The CDR3 loop reads CASSPPGALGTEAFF. The CDR3 coding sequence is TGTGCCAGCAGTCCACCCGGGGCGCTGGGCACTGAAGCTTTCTTT.

This clonotype came up many times. The chain combines TRBV7-2 with TRBJ2-7, with 14 bases fitting TRBD2. The CDR3 totals 17 residues. Germline V gene data show CDR1 as SGHTA and CDR2 as FQGNSA. The ends lost 4 bases at V and 2 bases at J; junction bases unmatched: 7. CDR3 coding DNA: TGTGCCAGCAGCTCTCCGGGACTAGCGGGAGTAACCTACGAGCAGTACTTC. Translated: CASSSPGLAGVTYEQYF.

There are many counts of this clonotype. The rearrangement links TRBV29-1 to TRBJ2-7, with TRBD1 as a possible D gene (7 bases). The germline gives CDR1 SQVTM, CDR2 ANQGSEA. The length of the CDR3 is 14 residues. V was cut by 6 bases and J by 3 bases, with 18 bases left in between. The CDR3 nucleotides read TGCAGCGTAGGCGACAGGGAGGCGGGCTACGAGCAGTACTTC. Residues: CSVGDREAGYEQYF.

The chain uses TRBV6-5 and TRBJ2-1; D is tentatively TRBD1 or TRBD2 (6 bases each). Germline assignment: CDR1 MNHEY and CDR2 SVGAGI. V was trimmed by 6 bases and J by 0 bases, leaving 15 bases between them. This CDR3 has 16 residues. In DNA form, the CDR3 reads TGTGCCAGCAGAGGGGGAGGAGTCCTCTCCTACAATGAGCAGTTCTTC. Residues: CASRGGGVLSYNEQFF.

This clonotype came up many times. The chain is built from TRBV6-2 or TRBV6-3 and TRBJ1-1; 7 bases match TRBD1. CDR3 length equals 12 residues. Germline lookup yields CDR1 MNHEY and CDR2 SVGEGT. J lost 7 bases, V lost 5 bases, and 4 bases had no gene match. For the CDR3, the DNA is TGTGCCAGCAGTCCCAGGGGGATTGAAGCTTTCTTT. Protein product: CASSPRGIEAFF.

This clonotype was seen a few times. The chain couples TRBV7-8 to TRBJ1-4; D ambiguous. CDR1 SGHVS and CDR2 FQNEAQ come from the germline V gene. The V and J ends lost 5 bases and 4 bases respectively, with 17 bases between them. This CDR3 is built from 16 residues. The CDR3 loop is CASSLRLRLNNEKLFF. The CDR3 DNA sequence: TGTGCCAGCAGCCTTCGTCTTAGACTGAATAATGAAAAACTGTTTTTT.

The chain is built from TRBV4-2 and TRBJ1-1; D may be TRBD1 (6 bases). Germline CDR1 reads LGHNA; CDR2 reads YNFKEQ. Trimming cost V 0 bases and J 1 base, with 12 bases left between them. The length of the CDR3 is 16 residues. CDR3 sequence: CASSQEGGASNTEAFF. Here the CDR3 DNA reads TGTGCCAGCAGCCAAGAAGGGGGGGCTTCGAACACTGAAGCTTTCTTT.

This clonotype was recorded many times. This sequence joins TRBV21-1 and TRBJ1-2. TRBV21-1 is a documented pseudogene. The length of the CDR3 is 15 residues. CDR3 nucleotide sequence: TGTGCCAGCAGCATGCCGTGGTTAAGAAACTATGGCTACACCTTC. Its protein is CASSMPWLRNYGYTF.

J is TRBJ1-6 and V is TRBV28; a possible D gene is TRBD1 (5 bases). CDR1 is MDHEN, CDR2 SYDVKM, per germline. This CDR3 has 15 amino acids. V lost 1 base and J 10 bases, leaving 14 bases between the germline ends. The chain's CDR3 is CASSLFPGKGSPLHF. CDR3 DNA: TGTGCCAGCAGTTTATTCCCAGGGAAGGGCTCACCCCTCCACTTT.

This clonotype appeared a few times. The genes are TRBV7-2 and TRBJ1-5, with 9 bases identical to TRBD1. This CDR3 has 13 residues. The V gene end was trimmed by 5 bases and the J gene end by 7 bases; junction bases not matched to a gene: 3. Germline CDR1 reads SGHTA; CDR2 reads FQGNSA. The CDR3 nucleotides read TGTGCCAGCAGCGGAGACAGGGGGCAGCCCCAGCATTTT. This encodes CASSGDRGQPQHF. The complete variable domain, with remaining parts taken from reference TRBV7-2 and TRBJ1-5, reads GAGVSQSPSNKVTEKGKDVELRCDPISGHTALYWYRQSLGQGLEFLIYFQGNSAPDKSGLPSDRFSAERTGGSVSTLTIQRTQQEDSAVYLCASSGDRGQPQHFGDGTRLSIL.

This clonotype was seen more than once but under ten times. The genes are TRBV3-1 and TRBJ1-2; D remains unclear. Trimming pared 1 base from V and 0 bases from J, leaving 6 bases between. There are 14 residues in the CDR3. Germline loops: CDR1 LGHDT, CDR2 YNNKEL (reference sequence). As DNA, the CDR3 is TGTGCCAGCAGCCAAGTCACGGCTAACTATGGCTACACCTTC. Translating gives CASSQVTANYGYTF. The whole variable domain, remainder taken from reference TRBV3-1 and TRBJ1-2, is DTAVSQTPKYLVTQMGNDKSIKCEQNLGHDTMYWYKQDSKKFLKIMFSYNNKELIINETVPNRFSPKSPDKAHLNLHINSLELGDSAVYFCASSQVTANYGYTFGSGTRLTVV.

The chain employs TRBV30 and TRBJ1-1, with D hard to call. The CDR3 covers 14 residues. The germline gives CDR1 GTSNPN, CDR2 SVGIG (reference sequence). V was trimmed by 4 bases and J by 6 bases, leaving 18 bases between them. CDR3 in DNA: TGTGCCTGGATCCCCCCGGGAGGGCCCGCTGAAGCTTTCTTT. This gives the protein CAWIPPGGPAEAFF. The whole variable domain, filled in from reference TRBV30 and TRBJ1-1, reads SQTIHQWPATLVQPVGSPLSLECTVEGTSNPNLYWYRQAAGRGLQLLFYSVGIGQISSEVPQNLSASRPQDRQFILSSKKLLLSDSGFYLCAWIPPGGPAEAFFGQGTRLTVV.

This clonotype was counted between two and nine times. V usage is TRBV29-1 and J usage is TRBJ1-2, with TRBD1 matching over 8 bases. Germline V lookup: CDR1 SQVTM, CDR2 ANQGSEA. J lost 5 bases, V lost 6 bases, and 14 bases had no gene match. This CDR3 comprises 15 residues. CDR3 sequence reads: CSVPDAGQGKYGYTF. The CDR3 DNA follows: TGCAGCGTCCCCGACGCAGGACAGGGAAAATATGGCTACACCTTC.

Only a few counts were recorded for this clonotype. The DNA for the CDR3 is TGTGCCAGCAGTCCAGACAGGGGGAACACTGAAGCTTTCTTT. This translates into CASSPDRGNTEAFF. V gene TRBV28 combines with J gene TRBJ1-1; TRBD1 matches 8 bases. CDR3 length: 14 residues. V trimming: 5 bases; J trimming: 1 base; junction bases outside the gene matches: 3. The V gene's germline CDR1 is MDHEN and CDR2 SYDVKM. The variable domain in full, with the rest retrieved from reference TRBV28 and TRBJ1-1, is DVKVTQSSRYLVKRTGEKVFLECVQDMDHENMFWYRQDPGLGLRLIYFSYDVKMKEKGDIPEGYSVSREKKERFSLILESASTNQTSMYLCASSPDRGNTEAFFGQGTRLTVV.